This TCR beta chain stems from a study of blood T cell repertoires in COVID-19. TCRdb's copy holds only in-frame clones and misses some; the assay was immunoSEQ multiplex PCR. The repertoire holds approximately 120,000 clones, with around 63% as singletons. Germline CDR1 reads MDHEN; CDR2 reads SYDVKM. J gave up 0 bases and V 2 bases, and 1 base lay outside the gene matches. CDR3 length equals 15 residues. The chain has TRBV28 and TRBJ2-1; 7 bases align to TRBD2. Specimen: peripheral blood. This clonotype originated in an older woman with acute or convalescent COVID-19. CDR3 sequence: CASSLGGSSYNEQFF. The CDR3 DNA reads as TGTGCCAGCAGTTTAGGCGGGAGCTCCTACAATGAGCAGTTCTTC.